The following is a TCR beta chain sequence with its context. The target antigen is unknown. Repertoires were generated with immunoSEQ multiplex PCR, while TCRdb's copy carries only in-frame clones and drops some. The table has approximately 280,000 clones, approximately 87% seen once. Treatment here: around 19 received Ad26.COV2.S at low or high dose, single or two shots; roughly five received placebo; per-sample allocation not given. Specimens were obtained on day 63 following the first vaccine or placebo injection. At a Boston site, the person donating was an adult of 18-55 years. Trimming took off 3 bases at V and 7 bases at J, with 16 bases between the two ends. The CDR3 is 15 amino acids. Germline V gives CDR1 KGHSH, CDR2 LQKENI. The entry originates in a study of Ad26.COV2.S vaccination and SARS-CoV-2 variants. Turning to the study itself: Each vaccinee took Ad26.COV2.S intramuscularly, once or twice 56 days apart.

The study, taken as a whole, reports: After vaccination, substantial breadth of spike-specific CD8+ and CD4+ responses was reported.

The sequenced sample was peripheral blood, obtained in a trial of Ad26.COV2.S vaccine versus placebo. The V call is TRBV18, the J call TRBJ1-5; tentative D call: TRBD1 (5 bases). The clonotype comes from a person aged 18 to 65 who received the Ad26.COV2.S COVID-19 vaccine or a placebo. CDR3: CASSPMGIGVQPQHF. CDR3 nucleotides: TGTGCCAGCTCACCTATGGGGATAGGGGTACAGCCCCAGCATTTT.